A single sample is the source of the 17 T cell receptor beta chains below, sequenced in a study of blood T cell repertoires in COVID-19 (dated by TCRdb to the early 2020s). The receptor library was made with the immunoSEQ multiplex PCR assay. The source is immuneACCESS, and TCRdb retained only in-frame sequences with V and J called. Part of the clones is not carried over; for the studies checked, unresolved V genes explain less than half of this, and the remainder is unexplained. This sample is represented by 400,000 to 550,000 clones; roughly 91% of them were singletons. The top ten clonotypes cover roughly 4% of the sample. The sample taken for sequencing was peripheral blood. These receptors all stem from a woman aged 25 to 39 with acute or convalescent COVID-19.

This rearrangement joins TRBV24-1 to TRBJ1-5; 7 nucleotides align to TRBD1. CDR1 is KGHDR and CDR2 is SFDVKD in the germline V gene. The CDR3 loop spans 14 amino acids. V lost 4 bases, J lost 4 bases, and 3 bases stayed unmatched. CDR3 nucleotides: TGTGCCACCAGTGACGGGACAGCTAATCAGCCCCAGCATTTT. This codes for CATSDGTANQPQHF.

J is TRBJ2-7 and V is TRBV20-1, with no clear D. In germline, CDR1 is DFQATT, CDR2 SNEGSKA (reference sequence). Deletions cut 5 bases from V and 3 bases from J, with 5 bases between. This CDR3 is built from 10 residues. The chain's CDR3 is CSASNYEQYF. CDR3 coding DNA: TGCAGTGCTTCCAACTACGAGCAGTACTTC.

V gene TRBV19 combines with J gene TRBJ2-2, with D possibly being TRBD2 (5 bases). Germline CDR1 and CDR2: LNHDA and SQIVND (reference sequence). This CDR3 has 14 residues. V shed 7 bases and J shed 3 bases, with 12 bases lying between them. CDR3 sequence reads: CASTFLGDTGELFF. CDR3 nucleotides: TGTGCCAGTACGTTTTTGGGAGACACCGGGGAGCTGTTTTTT.

This clone was seen once. The chain joins TRBV7-2 to TRBJ1-3; D gene unclear. Germline loops: CDR1 SGHTA, CDR2 FQGNSA. This CDR3 is 13 amino acids long. Trimming shortened V by 7 bases and J by 7 bases, and 14 bases separated the two germline ends. CDR3 coding DNA: TGTGCCAGCACGGGGTCCATTTGGAACACCATATATTTT. Protein sequence: CASTGSIWNTIYF.

This chain connects TRBV7-6 to TRBJ2-3, with 11 positions matching TRBD1. The germline CDR1 and CDR2 sequences are SGHVS and FNYEAQ. V shed 3 bases and J 4 bases; nucleotides not matched to a gene: 9. CDR3 length: 17 amino acids. DNA for the CDR3: TGTGCCAGCAGCTTTAGGGGCGGACAGGGGGCATCAGATACGCAGTATTTT. The encoded protein is CASSFRGGQGASDTQYF.

This chain links TRBV27 with TRBJ2-1; 12 nucleotides match TRBD2. The CDR3 sequence is 15 residues long. Germline V CDR1 and CDR2: MNHEY, SMNVEV (reference sequence). Trimming at V came to 7 bases and at J to 7 bases, leaving 8 bases not matched to a gene. CDR3 sequence reads: CASKIGTSGFNEQFF. The CDR3, as DNA: TGTGCCAGCAAAATAGGGACTAGCGGGTTTAATGAGCAGTTCTTC.

The chain uses TRBV19 and TRBJ2-6; 9 nucleotides agree with TRBD1. This CDR3 spans 16 amino acids. The V and J ends lost 4 bases and 2 bases, in that order; junction bases with no gene match: 3. Germline values: CDR1 LNHDA, CDR2 SQIVND (reference sequence). The CDR3 protein is CASSRDRVPGANVLTF. The DNA for the CDR3 is TGTGCCAGTAGTAGGGACAGGGTTCCTGGGGCCAACGTCCTGACTTTC.

The rearrangement joins TRBV4-1 to TRBJ1-2; D gene uncertain. CDR1 is MGHRA and CDR2 is YSYEKL in the germline V gene. This CDR3 comprises 15 residues. Trimming left V 0 bases short and J 5 bases short, with 13 bases between. The CDR3 loop reads CASSQDPAVGYGYTF. In DNA form, the CDR3 reads TGCGCCAGCAGCCAAGACCCAGCCGTCGGGTATGGCTACACCTTC.

The gene calls are TRBV2 and TRBJ1-2; possible D gene TRBD1, 5 bases. The CDR3 spans 12 residues. Germline CDR1 reads SNHLY; CDR2 reads FYNNEI. V dropped 9 bases and J dropped 2 bases, with 10 bases sitting between them. The CDR3 DNA follows: TGTGCCAGTCGGCGGGACAACTATGGCTACACCTTC. Translation: CASRRDNYGYTF.

The V and J genes are TRBV7-2 and TRBJ2-1, with D tentatively TRBD2 (5 bases). The germline gives CDR1 SGHTA, CDR2 FQGNSA. There are 15 residues in the CDR3. Trimming shortened V by 3 bases and J by 8 bases, and 17 bases separated the two germline ends. This CDR3 is CASSFRKLVGDEQFF. In DNA, the CDR3 is TGTGCCAGCAGCTTCCGCAAGTTAGTCGGGGATGAGCAGTTCTTC.

The gene calls are TRBV6-5 and TRBJ1-6, with a weak D call TRBD1 (5 bases). The germline gives CDR1 MNHEY, CDR2 SVGAGI. The CDR3 contains 16 residues. V was cut by 2 bases and J by 1 base, with 9 bases left in between. The CDR3 here is CASSYRQTSYNSPLHF. The CDR3, as DNA: TGTGCCAGCAGTTACCGACAGACGTCCTATAATTCACCCCTCCACTTT.

The V call is TRBV6-5, the J call TRBJ1-6, with a tentative D call TRBD1 (5 bases). Germline V gene sequence: CDR1 MNHEY, CDR2 SVGAGI. The CDR3 extends over 13 amino acids. V gave up 6 bases and J gave up 9 bases, with 12 bases separating them. The CDR3, as DNA: TGTGCCAGCAGCCCCGGGGGATTTTCACCCCTCCACTTT. As protein: CASSPGGFSPLHF.

V and J are TRBV29-1 and TRBJ2-1; the D is unclear. Germline CDR1 SQVTM, CDR2 ANQGSEA. Trimming took 7 bases from V and 4 from J, leaving 11 bases between them. This CDR3 contains 12 residues. CDR3 nucleotides: TGCAGCGCCGATGGCCTTTACAATGAGCAGTTCTTC. Translation gives CSADGLYNEQFF.

This rearrangement joins TRBV29-1 to TRBJ2-3; a possible D gene is TRBD1 (6 bases). V lost 2 bases to trimming and J lost 0 bases, with 18 bases between them. CDR3 size: 17 residues. Germline V gene data show CDR1 as SQVTM and CDR2 as ANQGSEA. The CDR3 sequence is CSVEPLGTISSTDTQYF. CDR3 DNA sequence: TGCAGCGTTGAACCTCTCGGGACAATCTCTAGCACAGATACGCAGTATTTT.

The V and J genes are TRBV29-1 and TRBJ2-5; 8 bases agree with TRBD1. There are 14 residues in the CDR3. Germline values: CDR1 SQVTM, CDR2 ANQGSEA. After removal of 0 bases from V and 4 bases from J, the junction contained 4 bases not matched to a gene. CDR3 sequence (DNA): TGCAGCGTTGAAGACGGACAGGGAAGAGAGACCCAGTACTTC. Translation: CSVEDGQGRETQYF.

The rearrangement links TRBV11-2 to TRBJ2-3; a possible D gene is TRBD1 (6 bases). In germline, CDR1 is SGHAT, CDR2 FQNNGV. CDR3 length: 15 residues. V lost 6 bases and J 2 bases, leaving 15 bases between the germline ends. The CDR3 loop reads CASRRPGTHTDTQYF. The CDR3 region has the DNA TGTGCCAGCAGGCGACCCGGGACACACACAGATACGCAGTATTTT.

CDR3 bases: TGTGCCAGCAGCGCCCGCGGACAACTGGGGGGTGAGCAGTTCTTC. As protein: CASSARGQLGGEQFF. The chain has TRBV9 and TRBJ2-1; D might be TRBD2 (6 bases). Looked up from germline, CDR1 is SGDLS and CDR2 is YYNGEE. The CDR3 sequence is 15 residues long. The germline V and J ends were trimmed by 3 bases and 9 bases, with 19 bases remaining between them.